This TCR beta chain appears in the sequencing data of a study of T cell responses to AZD1222 COVID-19 vaccine. Study results and limitations: Spike was spanned by vaccine-associated CD4 TCRs, which were dominant at 160-218 and 743-854.

Profiled with immunoSEQ multiplex PCR; TCRdb holds only in-frame clones, not every one. The data show 100,000 to 150,000 clones, 88% seen once. This clone came up a few times. Its antigen is currently unknown. Sequences were derived from peripheral blood, sampled on day 0 of MenACWY control vaccination. This clonotype was obtained from an adult in good health.

CDR3 region: CASSQGGQEHYGYTF. CDR3 nucleotides: TGTGCCAGCAGCCAAGGCGGACAGGAACACTATGGCTACACCTTC. This sequence joins TRBV3-1 (or the pseudogene TRBV3-2) and TRBJ1-2; 7 bases are a match to TRBD1. The CDR3 runs to 15 residues. V was pared by 1 base and J by 3 bases, with 5 bases of the junction left unmatched. Germline V gene data show CDR1 as LGHDT and CDR2 as YNNKEL (reference sequence).